Listed below are T cell receptor beta chains from one sample, sequenced in a study of cytomegalovirus exposure and HLA in healthy donors. Assay: immunoSEQ multiplex PCR; the TCRdb copy retains only in-frame clones and omits some. The sample records some 160,000 clones, roughly two thirds being singletons. Input material: PBMCs. Receptor source: a woman aged 18-30 years in good health and CMV-seropositive. The CDR3 runs from the conserved cysteine through the conserved F or W. The D gene is left open where the match is weak. Rows give clone size only sometimes, using once, few, many, or a class for an expanded clone.

j_call clone_size d_call v_call cdr3_nt cdr3_aa
TRBJ1-2 - TRBD1 TRBV6-5 TGTGCCAGCAGAGACGACAGGGGGCTAGGAGGCTACACCTTC CASRDDRGLGGYTF
TRBJ2-1 - TRBD1 TRBV29-1 TGCAGCGTTGCGGGGGACAGGGACTACAATGAGCAGTTCTTC CSVAGDRDYNEQFF
TRBJ1-4 - - TRBV2 TGTGCCAGCCGAAATCAGGGCTTTAATGAAAAACTGTTTTTT CASRNQGFNEKLFF
TRBJ1-4 - - TRBV19 TGTGCCAGTAGTGCGAGGGCAACTAATGAAAAACTGTTTTTT CASSARATNEKLFF
TRBJ1-1 few - TRBV5-1 TGCGCCAGCAGCTTGGGGCGGGGGAGCACTGAAGCTTTCTTT CASSLGRGSTEAFF
TRBJ1-1 - - TRBV18 TGTGCCAGCTCACCATCGGGTGGGTACACTGAAGCTTTCTTT CASSPSGGYTEAFF
TRBJ1-5 - - TRBV6-1 TGTGCCAGCAGTTTGCGACCAGGGAATCAGCCCCAGCATTTT CASSLRPGNQPQHF
TRBJ2-7 - TRBD1 TRBV28 TGTGCCAGCAGTTGGGGGACAGCCTACGAGCAGTACTTC CASSWGTAYEQYF
TRBJ2-7 few - TRBV6-1 TGTGCCAGCAGTGCCCTGCGGGACGGTCCCTACGAGCAGTACTTC CASSALRDGPYEQYF
TRBJ1-2 - TRBD1 TRBV4-3 TGCGCCAGCAGCCAGGAACCGGGACAGGGTTACGGCTACACCTTC CASSQEPGQGYGYTF